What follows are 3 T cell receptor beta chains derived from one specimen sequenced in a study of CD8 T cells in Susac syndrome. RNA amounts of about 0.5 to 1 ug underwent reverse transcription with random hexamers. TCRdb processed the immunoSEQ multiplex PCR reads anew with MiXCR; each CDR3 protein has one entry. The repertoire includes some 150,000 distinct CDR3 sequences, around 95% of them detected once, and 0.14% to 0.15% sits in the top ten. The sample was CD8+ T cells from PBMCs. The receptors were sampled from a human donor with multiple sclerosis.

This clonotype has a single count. CDR3: CASSLVLGETQYF. Written as DNA, the CDR3 is TGTGCCAGCAGCTTAGTTCTGGGAGAGACCCAGTACTTC. The chain is built from TRBV13 and TRBJ2-5; D is undetermined. CDR1 and CDR2 from the germline V gene are PRHDT and FYEKMQ (reference sequence). This CDR3 has 13 residues. V was cut by 1 base and J by 4 bases, with 7 bases left in between.

The CDR3 spells CASSLGGEGTGELFF. In DNA form, the CDR3 reads TGTGCCAGCAGCCTCGGCGGTGAAGGGACCGGGGAGCTGTTTTTT. The chain uses TRBV7-9 and TRBJ2-2; no clear D gene. CDR3 length: 15 residues. Germline lookup yields CDR1 SEHNR and CDR2 FQNEAQ (reference sequence). V shed 5 bases and J shed 5 bases, with 15 bases lying between them.

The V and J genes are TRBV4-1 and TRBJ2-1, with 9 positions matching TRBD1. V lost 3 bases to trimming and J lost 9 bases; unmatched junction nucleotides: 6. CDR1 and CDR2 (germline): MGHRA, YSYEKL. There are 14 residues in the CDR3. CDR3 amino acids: CASSHRTGDVEQFF. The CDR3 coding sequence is TGCGCCAGCAGCCACCGGACAGGGGACGTTGAGCAGTTCTTC.